This passage covers 26 T cell receptor beta chains from one sample sequenced in a study of T cells in Graves' hyperthyroidism and ophthalmopathy. RNA transcripts were the template for amplifying TCR beta CDR3 regions. The primer set for the first-round RT-PCR of the TCR CDR3 was HTBI. TCRdb analysed the multiplex PCR reads with MiXCR anew, one entry per CDR3 protein. Seen here are roughly 750,000 distinct CDR3 sequences, roughly 15% observed once, and the top ten hold 8.4%. Source material: blood. These receptors came from a man between 18 and 29 years old with Graves' hyperthyroidism.

This clonotype was recorded a few times. The rearrangement joins TRBV15 to TRBJ1-5, with 8 bases fitting TRBD1. Germline V CDR1 and CDR2: LNHNV, YYDKDF (reference sequence). Trimming took 3 bases from V and 3 from J; bases not matched to a gene: 7. This CDR3 is built from 16 residues. DNA of the CDR3: TGTGCCACCAGCAGGGTACCGGGACAGGACAATCAGCCCCAGCATTTT. It codes for CATSRVPGQDNQPQHF.

V and J are TRBV27 and TRBJ2-7; TRBD1 might be the D (6 bases). Between the trimmed V and J ends, which lost 1 base and 4 bases, there was a span of 11 bases. Per the germline V gene, CDR1 is MNHEY and CDR2 is SMNVEV (reference sequence). The CDR3 consists of 14 residues. The CDR3 protein is CASSLWGPQYEQYF. The CDR3 DNA follows: TGTGCCAGCAGTTTATGGGGGCCCCAATACGAGCAGTACTTC.

This clonotype was seen at least ten times. The J gene is TRBJ2-7, the V gene TRBV5-1; 8 positions agree with TRBD1. V was pared by 5 bases and J by 7 bases, with 8 bases of the junction left unmatched. Germline V gives CDR1 SGHRS, CDR2 YFSETQ. CDR3 size: 13 residues. Here the CDR3 reads CASRLTGVGEQYF. CDR3 nucleotides: TGCGCCAGCAGGTTGACAGGGGTAGGGGAGCAGTACTTC.

This clonotype was counted a few times. The gene calls are TRBV27 and TRBJ2-3; TRBD2 matches at 9 bases. This CDR3 is 18 amino acids long. V was clipped by 5 bases and J by 5 bases; unmatched bases: 17. Per the germline V gene, CDR1 is MNHEY and CDR2 is SMNVEV (reference sequence). The DNA of the CDR3 is TGTGCCAGCAGTGCTCGCCCTCTTAGCGGGAGCGTGGGAGATACGCAGTATTTT. Translation: CASSARPLSGSVGDTQYF.

In this sample, this clonotype turned up a few times. CDR3 loop: CASRFTVQETQYF. The CDR3 nucleotides read TGTGCCAGCAGATTTACAGTCCAAGAGACCCAGTACTTC. The chain recombines TRBV27 with TRBJ2-5; no definite D call. V lost 6 bases to trimming and J lost 1 base, with 9 bases between them. This CDR3 is built from 13 residues. Germline V CDR1 and CDR2: MNHEY, SMNVEV (reference sequence).

This clonotype was counted many times. The CDR3 is CASSVQQGLSNQPQHF. Written as DNA, the CDR3 is TGTGCCAGCAGTGTTCAACAGGGGTTAAGCAATCAGCCCCAGCATTTT. The genes are TRBV6-1 and TRBJ1-5, with TRBD1 matching 7 bases. Germline trimming cut 4 bases from V and 1 base from J; bases unmatched to any gene: 7. The CDR3 sequence is 16 residues long. Germline-derived CDR1 and CDR2 are MNHNS and SASEGT.

This clonotype was seen many times. The rearrangement uses TRBV9 and TRBJ2-3; 8 bases line up with TRBD1. CDR1 SGDLS and CDR2 YYNGEE come from the germline V gene. This CDR3 contains 14 residues. The J segment lost 5 bases and the V segment lost 4 bases, leaving 6 bases of the junction unmatched. Written as DNA, the CDR3 is TGTGCCAGCAGCACGGGACAGGTGGGAGATACGCAGTATTTT. This codes for CASSTGQVGDTQYF.

This clonotype has just a few counts. The chain employs TRBV2 and TRBJ1-5; TRBD1 matches at 10 bases. Germline V gene data show CDR1 as SNHLY and CDR2 as FYNNEI. Unmatched junction bases numbered 4, after V lost 11 bases and J lost 3 bases. There are 13 residues in the CDR3. For the CDR3, the DNA is TGTGCCGGAGGACAGGGGGTCAATCAGCCCCAGCATTTT. It yields the protein CAGGQGVNQPQHF.

The chain carries TRBV6-1 and TRBJ2-5, with D maybe TRBD1 (6 bases). V lost 5 bases, J lost 2 bases, and 12 bases lay in between. This CDR3 contains 14 residues. Germline CDR1 is MNHNS and CDR2 is SASEGT. CDR3 in amino acids: CASSRDTLQETQYF. CDR3 DNA: TGTGCCAGCAGTCGGGACACATTGCAAGAGACCCAGTACTTC.

This clonotype was counted many times. The gene calls are TRBV2 and TRBJ1-2; D may be TRBD1 (5 bases). The germline CDR1 and CDR2 sequences are SNHLY and FYNNEI. Trimming shortened V by 10 bases and J by 4 bases, and 13 bases separated the two germline ends. The CDR3 has 12 residues. Here the CDR3 reads CATRGESYGYTF. CDR3 sequence (DNA): TGTGCCACCCGGGGGGAAAGCTATGGCTACACCTTC.

The CDR3 sequence is CAISEEGLNIQYF. CDR3 in DNA: TGTGCCATCAGTGAGGAGGGTTTGAACATTCAGTACTTC. The V and J genes are TRBV10-3 and TRBJ2-4; possible D gene TRBD2, 5 bases. Germline CDR1 ENHRY, CDR2 SYGVKD. This CDR3 comprises 13 residues. V was cut by 2 bases and J by 7 bases, with 9 bases left in between.

This clonotype was counted ten times or more. This chain links TRBV30 with TRBJ1-1, with D perhaps TRBD1 (6 bases). Germline V gene lookup returns CDR1 GTSNPN and CDR2 SVGIG (reference sequence). CDR3 size: 15 residues. Trimming stripped 3 bases from V and 1 base from J, with 15 bases between. CDR3 sequence reads: CAWRANPGQNTEAFF. The CDR3 bases are TGTGCCTGGAGGGCGAACCCGGGACAGAACACTGAAGCTTTCTTT. The full variable domain, completed using reference TRBV30 and TRBJ1-1, is SQTIHQWPATLVQPVGSPLSLECTVEGTSNPNLYWYRQAAGRGLQLLFYSVGIGQISSEVPQNLSASRPQDRQFILSSKKLLLSDSGFYLCAWRANPGQNTEAFFGQGTRLTVV.

The V and J genes are TRBV20-1 and TRBJ2-2; 11 positions match TRBD2. Unmatched junction bases numbered 10, after V lost 1 base and J lost 6 bases. CDR3 size: 17 residues. Germline assignment: CDR1 DFQATT and CDR2 SNEGSKA (reference sequence). CDR3 protein: CSARGSSGRWRSGELFF. The CDR3 DNA follows: TGCAGTGCTAGAGGGTCTAGCGGGAGGTGGCGATCCGGGGAGCTGTTTTTT.

This clonotype appeared a few times. A read error may be the cause here, since a much bigger clone is one base away. V usage is TRBV7-2 and J usage is TRBJ2-2, with unresolved D. The CDR3 loop spans 13 amino acids. The ends were cut back, 1 base at V and 3 bases at J, with 3 bases in the middle. Germline loops: CDR1 SGHTA, CDR2 FQGNSA. CDR3 sequence reads: CASSLGHTGELFF. The CDR3 DNA sequence: TGTGCCAGCAGCTTAGGACACACCGGGGAGCTGTTTTTT.

This clonotype showed up many times. This CDR3 is CASSRRRGRGATEAFF. In DNA form, the CDR3 reads TGTGCCAGCTCTAGGAGAAGGGGCCGCGGCGCCACTGAAGCTTTCTTT. The chain recombines TRBV18 with TRBJ1-1; possible D gene TRBD1, 5 bases. The CDR3 contains 16 residues. Germline CDR1 is KGHSH and CDR2 is LQKENI. V lost 6 bases to trimming and J lost 4 bases, with 21 bases between them.

This clonotype turned up a few times. The chain employs TRBV4-3 and TRBJ2-3, with TRBD2 as a possible D gene (6 bases). The CDR3 consists of 16 residues. Trimming cost V 0 bases and J 2 bases, with 12 bases left between them. Germline loops: CDR1 LGHNA, CDR2 YSLEER. CDR3 amino acids: CASSQDGGGITDTQYF. Written as DNA, the CDR3 is TGCGCCAGCAGCCAAGATGGTGGCGGGATCACAGATACGCAGTATTTT.

This clonotype was seen a handful of times. This rearrangement joins TRBV28 to TRBJ1-6, with 7 bases lining up with TRBD1. CDR1 is MDHEN and CDR2 is SYDVKM in the germline V gene. This CDR3 spans 13 amino acids. The ends lost 5 bases at V and 9 bases at J; junction bases unmatched: 4. CDR3 in DNA: TGTGCCAGCAGTGAGACAGGGTTTTCACCCCTCCACTTT. Residues: CASSETGFSPLHF.

This rearrangement joins TRBV28 to TRBJ2-7; TRBD1 agrees at 10 bases. V dropped 4 bases and J dropped 4; count of bases not matched to a gene: 10. Per germline, CDR1 MDHEN and CDR2 SYDVKM. The CDR3 is made up of 16 amino acids. CDR3 sequence reads: CASSSIGQGGKYEQYF. Here the CDR3 DNA reads TGTGCCAGCAGTTCAATCGGACAGGGGGGAAAGTACGAGCAGTACTTC. The full variable domain, rest sourced from reference TRBV28 and TRBJ2-7, is DVKVTQSSRYLVKRTGEKVFLECVQDMDHENMFWYRQDPGLGLRLIYFSYDVKMKEKGDIPEGYSVSREKKERFSLILESASTNQTSMYLCASSSIGQGGKYEQYFGPGTRLTVT.

In this sample, this clonotype turned up a few times. The rearrangement joins TRBV12-3 or TRBV12-4 to TRBJ2-3, with TRBD2 matching over 9 bases. With V trimmed by 5 bases and J by 4 bases, 10 bases remained unmatched. The CDR3 spans 16 residues. The CDR3 region has the DNA TGTGCCAGCAGTCTGGGACTAGCTGGCCCCGCAGATACGCAGTATTTT. It is translated as CASSLGLAGPADTQYF.

This clonotype was recorded at least ten times. The rearrangement links TRBV11-2 to TRBJ2-7, with 8 bases identical to TRBD2. CDR1 SGHAT and CDR2 FQNNGV come from the germline V gene. There are 16 residues in the CDR3. V gave up 2 bases and J gave up 3 bases; unmatched junction bases: 9. Here the CDR3 reads CASSLRGSSGYYEQYF. The CDR3 DNA sequence: TGTGCCAGCAGCTTAAGGGGGTCTAGCGGGTACTACGAGCAGTACTTC.

This clonotype appeared many times. V gene TRBV20-1 combines with J gene TRBJ2-7; maybe TRBD2 (5 bases). Germline-derived CDR1 and CDR2 are DFQATT and SNEGSKA (reference sequence). The CDR3 is 15 residues long. Between the trimmed V and J ends, which lost 1 base and 3 bases, there was a span of 16 bases. CDR3 sequence (DNA): TGCAGTGCTAGAGTAGCGACGGGTTGGAACTACGAGCAGTACTTC. Amino acids: CSARVATGWNYEQYF.

This chain joins TRBV18 and TRBJ2-2; D uncertain. The CDR3 loop spans 16 amino acids. Between the trimmed V and J ends, which lost 0 bases and 0 bases, there was a span of 8 bases. The germline CDR1 and CDR2 sequences are KGHSH and LQKENI. DNA for the CDR3: TGTGCCAGCTCACCACCCGGCAGGCCGAACACCGGGGAGCTGTTTTTT. This translates into CASSPPGRPNTGELFF.

V gene TRBV9 combines with J gene TRBJ2-6; maybe TRBD1 (6 bases). V lost 2 bases and J lost 2, with 14 bases in between. The CDR3 is 17 residues long. The V gene's germline CDR1 is SGDLS and CDR2 YYNGEE. CDR3 bases: TGTGCCAGCAGCGTCGACTTCAGGGGACCTGGGGCCAACGTCCTGACTTTC. Amino acid sequence: CASSVDFRGPGANVLTF.

This clonotype was counted at least ten times. V is TRBV28 and J is TRBJ1-2; no clear D gene. The germline gives CDR1 MDHEN, CDR2 SYDVKM. V shed 4 bases and J shed 4 bases, with 13 bases lying between them. The CDR3 extends over 14 amino acids. CDR3 nucleotide sequence: TGTGCCAGCAGTTGGGCAGGCCCGCGCTATGGCTACACCTTC. This translates into CASSWAGPRYGYTF.

The J gene is TRBJ2-2, the V gene TRBV4-3; 8 bases map to TRBD2. The CDR3 has 19 residues. Germline V gene data show CDR1 as LGHNA and CDR2 as YSLEER. The V gene end was trimmed by 3 bases and the J gene end by 8 bases; junction bases not matched to a gene: 20. The CDR3 loop reads CASSQKSLPQREIPGELFF. The CDR3 coding sequence is TGCGCCAGCAGCCAGAAGAGCCTCCCCCAGCGGGAGATCCCGGGGGAGCTGTTTTTT.

The sample holds many counts of this clonotype. The genes are TRBV28 and TRBJ2-7; no clear D gene. Per the germline V gene, CDR1 is MDHEN and CDR2 is SYDVKM. This CDR3 region has 11 residues. V lost 4 bases, J lost 7 bases, and 8 bases lay in between. For the CDR3, the DNA is TGTGCCAGCAGTTACCTGGGGGAGCAGTACTTC. Amino acids: CASSYLGEQYF.